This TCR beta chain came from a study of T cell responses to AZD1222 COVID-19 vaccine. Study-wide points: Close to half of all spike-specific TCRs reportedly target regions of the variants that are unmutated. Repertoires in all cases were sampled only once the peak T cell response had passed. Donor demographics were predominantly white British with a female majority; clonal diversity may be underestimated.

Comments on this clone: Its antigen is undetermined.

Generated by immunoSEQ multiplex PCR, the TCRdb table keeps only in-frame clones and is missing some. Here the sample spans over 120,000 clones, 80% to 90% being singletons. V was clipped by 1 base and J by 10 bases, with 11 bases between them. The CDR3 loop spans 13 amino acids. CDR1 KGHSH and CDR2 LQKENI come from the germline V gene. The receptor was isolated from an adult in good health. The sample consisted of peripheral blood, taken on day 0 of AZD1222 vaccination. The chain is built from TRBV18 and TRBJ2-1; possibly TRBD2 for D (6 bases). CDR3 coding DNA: TGTGCCAGCTCACCACGGGACTTGGGGGAGCAGTTCTTC. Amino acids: CASSPRDLGEQFF.